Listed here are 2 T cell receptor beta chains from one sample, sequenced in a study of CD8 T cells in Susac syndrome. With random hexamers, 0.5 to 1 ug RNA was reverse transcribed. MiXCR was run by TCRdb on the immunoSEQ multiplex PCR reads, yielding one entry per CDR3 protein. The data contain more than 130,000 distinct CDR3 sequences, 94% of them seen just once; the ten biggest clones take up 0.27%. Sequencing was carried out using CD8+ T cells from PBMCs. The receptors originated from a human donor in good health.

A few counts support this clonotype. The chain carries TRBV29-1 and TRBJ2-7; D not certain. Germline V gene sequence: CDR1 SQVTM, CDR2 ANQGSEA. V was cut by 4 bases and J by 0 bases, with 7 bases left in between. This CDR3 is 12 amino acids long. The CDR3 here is CSVVAGSYEQYF. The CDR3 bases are TGCAGCGTTGTCGCCGGCTCCTACGAGCAGTACTTC.

CDR3 sequence (DNA): TGTGCCAGCAGTCCGACGACCGGGACTGCGAGAAATGAGCAGTTCTTC. Its translation: CASSPTTGTARNEQFF. The rearrangement joins TRBV28 to TRBJ2-1, with D possibly matching TRBD2 (6 bases). The germline V gene encodes CDR1 MDHEN and CDR2 SYDVKM. CDR3 length: 16 residues. Trimming took 5 bases from V and 7 from J, leaving 21 bases between them.